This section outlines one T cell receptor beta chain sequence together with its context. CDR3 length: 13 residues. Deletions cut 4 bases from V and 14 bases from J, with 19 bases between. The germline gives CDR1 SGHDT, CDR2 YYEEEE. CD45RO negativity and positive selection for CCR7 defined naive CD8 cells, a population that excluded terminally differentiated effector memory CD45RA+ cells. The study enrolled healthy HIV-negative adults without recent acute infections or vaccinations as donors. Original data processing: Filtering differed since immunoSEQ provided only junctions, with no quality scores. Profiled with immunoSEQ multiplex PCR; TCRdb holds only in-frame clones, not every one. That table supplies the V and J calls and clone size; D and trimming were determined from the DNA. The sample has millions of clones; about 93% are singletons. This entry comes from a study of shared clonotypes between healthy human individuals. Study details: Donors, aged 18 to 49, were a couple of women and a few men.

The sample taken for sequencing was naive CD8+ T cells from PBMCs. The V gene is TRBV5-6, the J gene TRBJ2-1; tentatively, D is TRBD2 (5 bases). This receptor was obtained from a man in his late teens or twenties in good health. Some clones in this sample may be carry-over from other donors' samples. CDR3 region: CASSLTPGKIEFF. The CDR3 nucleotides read TGTGCCAGCAGCCTTACCCCCGGGAAGATCGAGTTCTTC.